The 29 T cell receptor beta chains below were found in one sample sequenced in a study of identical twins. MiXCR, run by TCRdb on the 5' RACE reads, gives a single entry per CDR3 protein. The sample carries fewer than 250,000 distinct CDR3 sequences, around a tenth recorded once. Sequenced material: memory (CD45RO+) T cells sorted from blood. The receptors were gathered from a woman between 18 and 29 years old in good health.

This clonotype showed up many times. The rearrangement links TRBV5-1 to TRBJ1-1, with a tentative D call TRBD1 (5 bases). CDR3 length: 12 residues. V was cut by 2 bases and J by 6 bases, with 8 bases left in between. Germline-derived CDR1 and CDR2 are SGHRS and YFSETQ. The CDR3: CASSFGTAEAFF. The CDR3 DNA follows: TGCGCCAGCAGCTTCGGGACGGCTGAAGCTTTCTTT.

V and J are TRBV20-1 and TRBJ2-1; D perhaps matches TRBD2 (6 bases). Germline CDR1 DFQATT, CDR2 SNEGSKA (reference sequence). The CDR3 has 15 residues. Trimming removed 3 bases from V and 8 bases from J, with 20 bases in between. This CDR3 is CSASGVGGPADEQFF. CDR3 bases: TGCAGTGCTAGTGGTGTCGGAGGGCCGGCCGATGAGCAGTTCTTC.

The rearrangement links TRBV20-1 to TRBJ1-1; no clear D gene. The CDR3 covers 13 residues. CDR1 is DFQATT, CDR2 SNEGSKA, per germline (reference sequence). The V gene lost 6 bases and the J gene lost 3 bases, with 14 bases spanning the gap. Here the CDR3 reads CSAVTAGHTEAFF. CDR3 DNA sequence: TGCAGTGCCGTAACAGCGGGCCACACTGAAGCTTTCTTT.

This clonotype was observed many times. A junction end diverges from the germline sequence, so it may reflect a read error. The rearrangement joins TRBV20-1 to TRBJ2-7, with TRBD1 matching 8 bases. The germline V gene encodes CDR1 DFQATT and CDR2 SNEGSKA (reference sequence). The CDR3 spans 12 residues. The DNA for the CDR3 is TGCAGTGGTAGACAGGGGATGACCGAGCAGTACTTC. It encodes CSGRQGMTEQYF.

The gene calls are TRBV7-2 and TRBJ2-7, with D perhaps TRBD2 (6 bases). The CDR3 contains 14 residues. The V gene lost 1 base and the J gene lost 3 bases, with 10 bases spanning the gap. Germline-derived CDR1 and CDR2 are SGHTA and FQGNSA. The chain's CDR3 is CASSLELANYEQYF. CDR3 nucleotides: TGTGCCAGCAGCTTAGAACTAGCTAACTACGAGCAGTACTTC.

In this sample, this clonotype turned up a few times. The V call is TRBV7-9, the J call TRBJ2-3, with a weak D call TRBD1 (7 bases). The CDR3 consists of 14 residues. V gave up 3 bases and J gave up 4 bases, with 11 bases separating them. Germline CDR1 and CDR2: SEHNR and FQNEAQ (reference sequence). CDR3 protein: CASSLGQRADTQYF. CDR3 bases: TGTGCCAGCAGCTTGGGACAGCGGGCAGATACGCAGTATTTT.

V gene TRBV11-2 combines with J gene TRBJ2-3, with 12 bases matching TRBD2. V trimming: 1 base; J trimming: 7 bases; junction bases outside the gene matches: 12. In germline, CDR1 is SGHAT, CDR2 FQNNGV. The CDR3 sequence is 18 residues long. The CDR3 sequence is CASSLVLSSGRAVYTQYF. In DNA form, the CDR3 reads TGTGCCAGCAGCTTAGTATTGTCTAGCGGGAGGGCCGTATATACGCAGTATTTT.

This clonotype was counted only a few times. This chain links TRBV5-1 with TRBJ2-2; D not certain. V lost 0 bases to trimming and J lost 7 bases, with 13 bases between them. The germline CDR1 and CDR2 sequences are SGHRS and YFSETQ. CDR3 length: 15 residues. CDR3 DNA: TGCGCCAGCAGCTTGGCCCTAGGTTGGAGCGGGGAGCTGTTTTTT. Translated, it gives CASSLALGWSGELFF. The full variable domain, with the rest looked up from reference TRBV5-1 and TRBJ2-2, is KAGVTQTPRYLIKTRGQQVTLSCSPISGHRSVSWYQQTPGQGLQFLFEYFSETQRNKGNFPGRFSGRQFSNSRSEMNVSTLELGDSALYLCASSLALGWSGELFFGEGSRLTVL.

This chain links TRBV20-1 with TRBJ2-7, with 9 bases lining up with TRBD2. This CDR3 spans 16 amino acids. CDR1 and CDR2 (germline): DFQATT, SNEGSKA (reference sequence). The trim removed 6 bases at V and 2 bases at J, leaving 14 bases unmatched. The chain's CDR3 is CSARGGRGLVPYEQYF. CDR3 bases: TGCAGTGCACGCGGCGGGAGGGGCCTGGTCCCCTACGAGCAGTACTTC.

In nucleotides, the CDR3 is TGTGCCAGCAGTTGGCTTTCAGCGGGAATGGCCGGGGAGCTGTTTTTT. Amino acid sequence: CASSWLSAGMAGELFF. This sequence joins TRBV6-5 and TRBJ2-2; 7 bases fit TRBD2. The germline V gene has CDR1 MNHEY and CDR2 SVGAGI. The ends lost 4 bases at V and 6 bases at J; junction bases unmatched: 11. This CDR3 region has 16 residues.

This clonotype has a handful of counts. CDR3 sequence reads: CASRLEGSDTQYF. CDR3 coding DNA: TGCGCCAGCCGCCTCGAAGGGTCAGATACGCAGTATTTT. J is TRBJ2-3 and V is TRBV5-1; no clear D gene. The germline V gene has CDR1 SGHRS and CDR2 YFSETQ. The CDR3 is 13 amino acids. The germline V and J ends were trimmed by 7 bases and 4 bases, with 13 bases remaining between them.

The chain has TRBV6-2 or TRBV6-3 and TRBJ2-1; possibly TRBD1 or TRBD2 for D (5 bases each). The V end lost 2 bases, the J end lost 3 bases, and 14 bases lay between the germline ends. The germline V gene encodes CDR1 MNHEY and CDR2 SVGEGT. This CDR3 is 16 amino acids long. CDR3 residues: CASSYGASINYNEQFF. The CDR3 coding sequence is TGTGCCAGCAGTTACGGGGCTAGCATTAACTACAATGAGCAGTTCTTC.

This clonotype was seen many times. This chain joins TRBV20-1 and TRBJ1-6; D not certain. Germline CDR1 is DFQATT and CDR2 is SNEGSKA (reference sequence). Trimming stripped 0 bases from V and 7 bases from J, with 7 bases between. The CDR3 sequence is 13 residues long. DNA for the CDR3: TGCAGTGCTAGAGATGACCCCAATTCACCCCTCCACTTT. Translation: CSARDDPNSPLHF.

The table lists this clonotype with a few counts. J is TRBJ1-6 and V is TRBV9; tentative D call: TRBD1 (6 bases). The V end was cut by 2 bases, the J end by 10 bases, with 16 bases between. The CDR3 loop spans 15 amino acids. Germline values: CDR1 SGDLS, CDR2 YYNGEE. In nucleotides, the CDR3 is TGTGCCAGCAGCGTTGGGGTCAGGGGATACTCACCCCTCCACTTT. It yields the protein CASSVGVRGYSPLHF.

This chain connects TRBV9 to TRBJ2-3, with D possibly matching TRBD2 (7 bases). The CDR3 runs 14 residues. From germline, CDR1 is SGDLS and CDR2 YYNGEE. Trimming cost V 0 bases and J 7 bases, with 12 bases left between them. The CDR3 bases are TGTGCCAGCAGCGTAGAACGGGGGGCTAATACGCAGTATTTT. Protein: CASSVERGANTQYF.

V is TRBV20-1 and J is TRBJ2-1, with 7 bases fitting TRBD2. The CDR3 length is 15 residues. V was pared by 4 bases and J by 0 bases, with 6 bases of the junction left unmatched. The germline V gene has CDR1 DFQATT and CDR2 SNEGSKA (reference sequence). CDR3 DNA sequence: TGCAGTGCTACGGGCGGGAGATCCTCCTACAATGAGCAGTTCTTC. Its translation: CSATGGRSSYNEQFF.

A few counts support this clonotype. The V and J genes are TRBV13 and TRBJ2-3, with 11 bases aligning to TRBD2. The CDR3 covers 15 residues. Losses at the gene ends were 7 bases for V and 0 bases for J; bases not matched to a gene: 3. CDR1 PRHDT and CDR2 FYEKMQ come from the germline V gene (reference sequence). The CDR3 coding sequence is TGTGCCAGCACCTGGACTAGCGGGAGCACAGATACGCAGTATTTT. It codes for CASTWTSGSTDTQYF.

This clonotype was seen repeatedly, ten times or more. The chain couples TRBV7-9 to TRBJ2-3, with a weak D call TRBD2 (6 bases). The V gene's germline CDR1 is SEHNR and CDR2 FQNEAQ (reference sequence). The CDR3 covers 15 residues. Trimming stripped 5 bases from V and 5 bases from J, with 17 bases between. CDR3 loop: CASSKLASREDTQYF. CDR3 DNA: TGTGCCAGCAGCAAACTAGCCTCACGGGAAGATACGCAGTATTTT.

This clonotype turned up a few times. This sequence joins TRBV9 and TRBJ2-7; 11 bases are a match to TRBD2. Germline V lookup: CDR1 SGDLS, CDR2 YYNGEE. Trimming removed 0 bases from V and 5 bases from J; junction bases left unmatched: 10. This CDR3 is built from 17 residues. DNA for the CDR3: TGTGCCAGCAGCGTAGCGTTGGTAACTAGCGGGAGTCACGAGCAGTACTTC. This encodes CASSVALVTSGSHEQYF.

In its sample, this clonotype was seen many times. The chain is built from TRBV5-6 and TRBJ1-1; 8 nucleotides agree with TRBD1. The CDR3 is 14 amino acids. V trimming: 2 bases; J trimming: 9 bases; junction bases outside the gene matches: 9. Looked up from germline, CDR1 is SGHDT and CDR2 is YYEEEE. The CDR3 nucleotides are TGTGCCAGCAGCTTCGCCAGGGGGCTGGTAAAAGCTTTCTTT. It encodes CASSFARGLVKAFF. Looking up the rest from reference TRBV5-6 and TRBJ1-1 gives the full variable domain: DAGVTQSPTHLIKTRGQQVTLRCSPKSGHDTVSWYQQALGQGPQFIFQYYEEEERQRGNFPDRFSGHQFPNYSSELNVNALLLGDSALYLCASSFARGLVKAFFGQGTRLTVV.

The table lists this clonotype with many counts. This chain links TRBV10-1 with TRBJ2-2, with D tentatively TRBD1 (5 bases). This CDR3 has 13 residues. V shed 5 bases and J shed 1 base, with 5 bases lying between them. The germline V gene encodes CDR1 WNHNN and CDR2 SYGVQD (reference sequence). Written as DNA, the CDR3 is TGCGCCAGCAGTACAGGGAACACCGGGGAGCTGTTTTTT. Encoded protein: CASSTGNTGELFF.

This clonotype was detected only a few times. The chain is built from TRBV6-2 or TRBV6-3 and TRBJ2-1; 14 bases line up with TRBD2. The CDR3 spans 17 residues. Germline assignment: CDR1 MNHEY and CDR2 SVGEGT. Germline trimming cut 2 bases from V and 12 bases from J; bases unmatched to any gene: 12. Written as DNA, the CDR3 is TGTGCCAGCAGTTACCCGGGGACTAGCGGGAGTAGGATGCGGCAGTTCTTC. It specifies CASSYPGTSGSRMRQFF.

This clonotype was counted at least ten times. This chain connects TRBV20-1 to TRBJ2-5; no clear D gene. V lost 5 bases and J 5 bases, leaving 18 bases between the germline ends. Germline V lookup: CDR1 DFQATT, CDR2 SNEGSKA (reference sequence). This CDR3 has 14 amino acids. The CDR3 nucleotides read TGCAGTGCTCCCGGCGATCCAGGACGGGAGACCCAGTACTTC. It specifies CSAPGDPGRETQYF.

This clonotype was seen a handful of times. The CDR3 is CASSAGERNEQYF. The CDR3 nucleotides are TGCGCCAGCAGCGCAGGGGAGCGCAACGAGCAGTACTTC. The chain carries TRBV10-1 and TRBJ2-7, with D tentatively TRBD1 (6 bases). V dropped 6 bases and J dropped 5 bases, with 14 bases sitting between them. CDR1 is WNHNN and CDR2 is SYGVQD in the germline V gene (reference sequence). The CDR3 is made up of 13 amino acids.

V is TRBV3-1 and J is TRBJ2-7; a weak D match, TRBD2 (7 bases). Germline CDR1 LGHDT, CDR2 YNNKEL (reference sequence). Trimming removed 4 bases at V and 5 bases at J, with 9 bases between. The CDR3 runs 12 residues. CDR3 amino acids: CASSRGGDEQYF. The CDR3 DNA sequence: TGTGCCAGCAGCCGAGGGGGGGACGAGCAGTACTTC.

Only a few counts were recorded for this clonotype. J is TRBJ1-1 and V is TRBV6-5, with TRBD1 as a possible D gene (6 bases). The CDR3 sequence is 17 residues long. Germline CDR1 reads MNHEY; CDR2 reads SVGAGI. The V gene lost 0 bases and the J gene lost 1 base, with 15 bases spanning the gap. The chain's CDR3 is CASSYSVNVGGNTEAFF. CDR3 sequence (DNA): TGTGCCAGCAGTTACTCGGTGAACGTAGGGGGGAACACTGAAGCTTTCTTT.

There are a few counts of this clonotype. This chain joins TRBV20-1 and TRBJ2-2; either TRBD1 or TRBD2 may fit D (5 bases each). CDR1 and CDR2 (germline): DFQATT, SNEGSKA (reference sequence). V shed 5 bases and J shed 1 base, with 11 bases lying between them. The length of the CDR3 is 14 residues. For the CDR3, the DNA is TGCAGTGCTGTCCGGGACCAGAACACCGGGGAGCTGTTTTTT. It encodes CSAVRDQNTGELFF.

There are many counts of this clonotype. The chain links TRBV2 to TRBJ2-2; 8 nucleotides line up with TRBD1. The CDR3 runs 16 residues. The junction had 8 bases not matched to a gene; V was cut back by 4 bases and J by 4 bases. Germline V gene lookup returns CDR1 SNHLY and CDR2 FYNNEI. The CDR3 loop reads CASSVLTGEPTGELFF. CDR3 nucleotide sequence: TGTGCCAGCAGTGTCTTGACAGGGGAGCCCACCGGGGAGCTGTTTTTT.

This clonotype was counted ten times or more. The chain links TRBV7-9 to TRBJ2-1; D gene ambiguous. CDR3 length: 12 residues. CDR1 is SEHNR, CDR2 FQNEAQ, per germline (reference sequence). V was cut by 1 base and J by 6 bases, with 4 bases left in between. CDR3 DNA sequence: TGTGCCAGCAGCTTAGTAGCCAATGAGCAGTTCTTC. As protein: CASSLVANEQFF.